This T cell receptor beta chain was recorded in a study of CXCR3-negative and CXCR3-positive naive CD8 T cells. On this clonotype: Its antigen is still unknown.

The study made its TRB cDNA libraries by 5' RACE, adding UMI labels. TCRdb reprocessed the 5' RACE reads and stores each CDR3 protein as one record, lacking DNA. The sample has under 7,000 distinct CDR3 sequences. The CDR3 length is 16 residues. Germline CDR1 and CDR2: MNHEY and SVGAGI. CD45RO-CCR7+CD27+CD95- characterized naive CD8+ T cells. Notes on the study in general: Naive subsets had comparable surface CD5, so TRB CDR3 properties gauged TCR strength. Hydrophobicity was higher for TRB CDR3s found in CXCR3-positive naive cells than in CXCR3-negative naive cells. The study found comparably high diversity in both naive subsets and much lower diversity in memory CD8+ cells.

The gene calls are TRBV6-5 and TRBJ2-3; TCRdb selects TRBD1, and the lack of DNA leaves this call unchecked. The source is a human donor in good health. Some clones in this sample may be carry-over from other donors' samples. The specimen was naive CXCR3+ CD8+ T cells from blood. As to subset: CD45RO-CCR7+CD27+CD95- naive CD8+ T cells expressing CXCR3 (TNR3+). This CDR3 reads CASSQAGTGGTDTQYF.